Below, 26 T cell receptor beta chains from the same sample are listed, as sequenced in a study of T-cell memory formation after mild COVID-19. One entry per CDR3 protein results from TCRdb running MiXCR on the 5' RACE reads. In the table there are 250,000 to 300,000 distinct CDR3 sequences, 15% to 20% of which are singletons. The sequencing sample was made of PBMCs or a T cell subset sorted from them (not recorded which). The receptors here all came from a man younger than 35 who had mild COVID-19 (a few samples of this study predate the infection). Cell type and time point are not known.

The rearrangement uses TRBV20-1 and TRBJ2-4, with D uncertain. CDR1 is DFQATT and CDR2 is SNEGSKA in the germline V gene (reference sequence). The V end lost 1 base, the J end lost 0 bases, and 7 bases lay between the germline ends. CDR3 length equals 14 residues. CDR3 sequence: CSARVSVAKNIQYF. The CDR3 DNA follows: TGCAGTGCTAGAGTATCGGTAGCCAAAAACATTCAGTACTTC.

V is TRBV5-1 and J is TRBJ2-5; possible D gene TRBD1, 6 bases. Germline assignment: CDR1 SGHRS and CDR2 YFSETQ. The CDR3 is 14 amino acids. V was clipped by 4 bases and J by 3 bases, with 13 bases between them. CDR3 DNA: TGCGCCAGCAGCCCTCAACAGGGAGAAGAGACCCAGTACTTC. This gives the protein CASSPQQGEETQYF. The complete variable domain, with remaining parts taken from reference TRBV5-1 and TRBJ2-5, reads KAGVTQTPRYLIKTRGQQVTLSCSPISGHRSVSWYQQTPGQGLQFLFEYFSETQRNKGNFPGRFSGRQFSNSRSEMNVSTLELGDSALYLCASSPQQGEETQYFGPGTRLLVL.

There are a few counts of this clonotype. The chain joins TRBV6-2 or TRBV6-3 to TRBJ2-1; 12 bases map to TRBD2. The CDR3 runs 17 residues. Unmatched junction bases numbered 3, after V lost 3 bases and J lost 0 bases. Germline V gene data show CDR1 as MNHEY and CDR2 as SVGEGT. Here the CDR3 DNA reads TGTGCCAGCAGTTATCTAGCGGGGGGGAGCTCCTACAATGAGCAGTTCTTC. Translated: CASSYLAGGSSYNEQFF.

This clonotype appeared a few times. V usage is TRBV6-2 or TRBV6-3 and J usage is TRBJ2-7, with TRBD1 identical over 7 bases. The V and J ends lost 4 bases and 0 bases, in that order; junction bases with no gene match: 6. The CDR3 runs 15 residues. Germline V gene lookup returns CDR1 MNHEY and CDR2 SVGEGT. CDR3 in amino acids: CASSSPWDSSYEQYF. The CDR3 DNA sequence: TGTGCCAGCAGTTCACCCTGGGACAGCTCCTACGAGCAGTACTTC.

The CDR3 nucleotides are TGCAGTGCTAGGGGCGTACCCACAGATACGCAGTATTTT. This encodes CSARGVPTDTQYF. The rearrangement joins TRBV20-1 to TRBJ2-3; D uncertain. This CDR3 has 13 amino acids. V was pared by 3 bases and J by 2 bases, with 9 bases between. CDR1 and CDR2 (germline): DFQATT, SNEGSKA (reference sequence).

This clonotype was seen a handful of times. This chain connects TRBV12-3 or TRBV12-4 to TRBJ2-5, with TRBD1 identical over 9 bases. Losses at the gene ends were 7 bases for V and 3 bases for J; bases not matched to a gene: 6. The CDR3 is 14 residues long. CDR3 protein: CASTLRDREETQYF. CDR3 nucleotides: TGTGCCAGCACCTTGCGGGACAGGGAAGAGACCCAGTACTTC.

This chain links TRBV7-2 with TRBJ2-1; maybe TRBD1 (5 bases). Trimming shortened V by 4 bases and J by 2 bases, and 9 bases separated the two germline ends. Germline CDR1 SGHTA, CDR2 FQGNSA. The CDR3 runs 14 residues. CDR3 in DNA: TGTGCCAGCAGCTCCCGGACAACCTACAATGAGCAGTTCTTC. Translating gives CASSSRTTYNEQFF.

The chain employs TRBV20-1 and TRBJ2-7; 8 positions match TRBD2. Germline assignment: CDR1 DFQATT and CDR2 SNEGSKA (reference sequence). CDR3 length: 15 amino acids. The trim removed 0 bases at V and 6 bases at J, leaving 10 bases unmatched. The DNA for the CDR3 is TGCAGTGCTAGAGATACACGGGGGGGCCCGGGCGAGCAGTACGTC. This sequence encodes CSARDTRGGPGEQYV.

The chain employs TRBV7-6 and TRBJ2-2; 7 bases are shared with TRBD2. Per the germline V gene, CDR1 is SGHVS and CDR2 is FNYEAQ. The J segment lost 4 bases and the V segment lost 4 bases, leaving 6 bases of the junction unmatched. The CDR3 is made up of 15 amino acids. CDR3 nucleotides: TGTGCCAGCAGCTCACCAGCGGGGCGCACCGGGGAGCTGTTTTTT. Encoded protein: CASSSPAGRTGELFF.

The rearrangement uses TRBV5-1 and TRBJ2-2, with unresolved D. The germline gives CDR1 SGHRS, CDR2 YFSETQ. Trimming took 0 bases from V and 1 from J, leaving 7 bases between them. The CDR3 is 15 residues long. CDR3 in DNA: TGCGCCAGCAGCTTGGAGAGAGGGAACACCGGGGAGCTGTTTTTT. Translated, it gives CASSLERGNTGELFF.

This chain uses TRBV5-1 with TRBJ2-5; TRBD2 agrees at 9 bases. The CDR3 is 17 residues long. The trim removed 4 bases at V and 1 base at J, leaving 11 bases unmatched. CDR1 and CDR2 from the germline V gene are SGHRS and YFSETQ. This chain's CDR3 is CASSPTVRGGIQETQYF. CDR3 nucleotides: TGCGCCAGCAGCCCCACGGTGCGGGGGGGAATCCAAGAGACCCAGTACTTC.

This clonotype was counted between two and nine times. This chain joins TRBV4-2 and TRBJ1-6; the D gene is possibly TRBD1 (6 bases). V was cut by 1 base and J by 6 bases, with 13 bases left in between. The CDR3 length is 16 residues. The germline CDR1 and CDR2 sequences are LGHNA and YNFKEQ. CDR3 DNA sequence: TGTGCCAGCAGCCAAGCCCTTGGACAGCTTAATTCACCCCTCCACTTT. Protein: CASSQALGQLNSPLHF.

In this sample, this clonotype turned up a few times. This chain uses TRBV5-6 with TRBJ2-1; the match to TRBD2 covers 8 bases. The CDR3 totals 14 residues. V lost 6 bases, J lost 7 bases, and 9 bases stayed unmatched. The germline CDR1 and CDR2 sequences are SGHDT and YYEEEE. CDR3 loop: CASTKAGGLNEQFF. The CDR3 nucleotides are TGTGCCAGCACCAAGGCGGGAGGTCTTAATGAGCAGTTCTTC.

The rearrangement joins TRBV7-6 to TRBJ1-1; a possible D gene is TRBD1 (6 bases). The V end lost 5 bases, the J end lost 1 base, and 17 bases lay between the germline ends. Germline lookup yields CDR1 SGHVS and CDR2 FNYEAQ. The length of the CDR3 is 16 residues. CDR3 nucleotides: TGTGCCAGCAGCCAAGATCAGGGGACGTCGAACACTGAAGCTTTCTTT. Amino acids: CASSQDQGTSNTEAFF.

The rearrangement links TRBV12-3 or TRBV12-4 to TRBJ2-2; tentatively, D is TRBD1 (6 bases). The CDR3 is 16 amino acids. V was cut by 0 bases and J by 3 bases, with 11 bases left in between. The CDR3 DNA reads TGTGCCAGCAGTTTAGCGGCAGGGGCCGACACCGGGGAGCTGTTTTTT. Encoded protein: CASSLAAGADTGELFF.

This clonotype came up once. This chain uses TRBV19 with TRBJ2-1; TRBD2 matches at 12 bases. The CDR3 extends over 21 amino acids. Germline V gives CDR1 LNHDA, CDR2 SQIVND (reference sequence). The V and J ends lost 0 bases and 4 bases, in that order; junction bases with no gene match: 16. This chain's CDR3 is CASSIESVGGLAGGVYNEQFF. The CDR3 coding sequence is TGTGCCAGTAGTATAGAATCTGTTGGGGGACTAGCGGGCGGGGTTTACAATGAGCAGTTCTTC.

This clonotype was seen just once. The rearrangement uses TRBV20-1 and TRBJ1-1; no firm D call. CDR3 length equals 13 residues. The V end was cut by 2 bases, the J end by 2 bases, with 9 bases between. Germline CDR1 is DFQATT and CDR2 is SNEGSKA (reference sequence). The CDR3 DNA follows: TGCAGTGCTAGAACCCAAGCTAACACTGAAGCTTTCTTT. Its translation: CSARTQANTEAFF.

This chain uses TRBV20-1 with TRBJ1-5; D remains ambiguous. Trimming took 3 bases from V and 4 from J, leaving 7 bases between them. Germline-derived CDR1 and CDR2 are DFQATT and SNEGSKA (reference sequence). The CDR3 runs 12 residues. Here the CDR3 DNA reads TGCAGTGCTAGCACCGTGAATCAGCCCCAGCATTTT. It specifies CSASTVNQPQHF.

This clonotype was counted only a few times. The rearrangement links TRBV29-1 to TRBJ1-5; no definite D call. The V gene lost 3 bases and the J gene lost 2 bases, with 8 bases spanning the gap. The germline V gene encodes CDR1 SQVTM and CDR2 ANQGSEA. This CDR3 contains 13 residues. This CDR3 is CSVEVGGNQPQHF. Written as DNA, the CDR3 is TGCAGCGTTGAGGTCGGTGGCAATCAGCCCCAGCATTTT.

This clonotype was observed a few times. The chain couples TRBV11-3 to TRBJ2-1; 11 bases are shared with TRBD2. The CDR3 loop spans 17 amino acids. V was clipped by 1 base and J by 5 bases; unmatched bases: 7. The germline CDR1 and CDR2 sequences are SGHNT and YENEEA. This CDR3 is CASSLALLTSGDNEQFF. CDR3 coding DNA: TGTGCCAGCAGCTTAGCCCTCTTGACTAGCGGGGACAATGAGCAGTTCTTC.

This clonotype was detected ten times or more. The V call is TRBV12-3 or TRBV12-4, the J call TRBJ2-1; the match to TRBD2 covers 9 bases. Unmatched junction bases numbered 4, after V lost 4 bases and J lost 0 bases. The CDR3 has 16 amino acids. CDR3 amino acids: CASSSLAGSSYNEQFF. The CDR3 DNA reads TGTGCCAGCAGTTCCCTAGCGGGGAGCTCCTACAATGAGCAGTTCTTC.

This clonotype was observed a handful of times. The chain links TRBV7-2 to TRBJ1-4; D might be TRBD1 (5 bases). Germline lookup yields CDR1 SGHTA and CDR2 FQGNSA. Trimming took off 2 bases at V and 2 bases at J, with 12 bases between the two ends. This CDR3 is built from 16 residues. This chain's CDR3 is CASSLRGIPTNEKLFF. The CDR3 nucleotides are TGTGCCAGCAGCTTACGGGGGATACCCACTAATGAAAAACTGTTTTTT.

This clonotype was counted a single time. J is TRBJ1-3 and V is TRBV4-2, with D perhaps TRBD1 (5 bases). The CDR3 spans 16 residues. Germline assignment: CDR1 LGHNA and CDR2 YNFKEQ. The germline V and J ends were trimmed by 2 bases and 2 bases, with 13 bases remaining between them. In DNA, the CDR3 is TGTGCCAGCAGCCAACCCCTCCGGGACCCTGGAAACACCATATATTTT. Its protein product is CASSQPLRDPGNTIYF.

The table lists this clonotype with many counts. V and J are TRBV7-2 and TRBJ2-3, with D maybe TRBD2 (6 bases). Germline assignment: CDR1 SGHTA and CDR2 FQGNSA. The V end lost 5 bases, the J end lost 5 bases, and 14 bases lay between the germline ends. The CDR3 has 14 amino acids. CDR3 amino acids: CASSRDFGGDTQYF. The CDR3 nucleotides are TGTGCCAGCAGCCGGGACTTCGGGGGAGATACGCAGTATTTT.

The sample holds a few counts of this clonotype. Because the CDR3 is missing its conserved closing phenylalanine or tryptophan, this is likely a read error. Because the CDR3's place on the DNA is in doubt, the DNA is left out and the CDR3 is given as listed by TCRdb. The CDR3 is CASDNLNRRDRGI. The V gene is TRBV28, the J gene TRBJ1-1; TRBD1 is the table's D call and was not checked against the DNA. Inclusive of both ends, the CDR3 amounts to 13 amino acids. The germline gives CDR1 MDHEN, CDR2 SYDVKM.

The CDR3 sequence is CASSPPRTGQPQHF. The CDR3 DNA follows: TGTGCCAGCAGCCCCCCACGAACCGGTCAGCCCCAGCATTTT. This sequence joins TRBV4-2 and TRBJ1-5; D gene ambiguous. Germline V gene sequence: CDR1 LGHNA, CDR2 YNFKEQ. The V and J ends lost 4 bases and 6 bases respectively, with 13 bases between them. The CDR3 spans 14 residues.